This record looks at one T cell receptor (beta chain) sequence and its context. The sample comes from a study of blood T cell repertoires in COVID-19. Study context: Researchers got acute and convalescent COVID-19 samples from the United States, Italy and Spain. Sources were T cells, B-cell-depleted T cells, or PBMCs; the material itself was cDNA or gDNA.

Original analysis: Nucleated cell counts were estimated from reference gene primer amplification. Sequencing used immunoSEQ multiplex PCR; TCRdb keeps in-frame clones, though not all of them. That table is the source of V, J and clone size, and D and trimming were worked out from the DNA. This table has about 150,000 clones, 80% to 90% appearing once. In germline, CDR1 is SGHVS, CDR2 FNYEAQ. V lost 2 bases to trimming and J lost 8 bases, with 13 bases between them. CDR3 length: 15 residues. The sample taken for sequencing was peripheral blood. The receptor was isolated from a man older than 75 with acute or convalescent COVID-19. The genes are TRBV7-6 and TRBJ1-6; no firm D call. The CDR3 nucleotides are TGTGCCAGCAGCTTACAGACACACAATTATTCACCCCTCCACTTT. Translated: CASSLQTHNYSPLHF.